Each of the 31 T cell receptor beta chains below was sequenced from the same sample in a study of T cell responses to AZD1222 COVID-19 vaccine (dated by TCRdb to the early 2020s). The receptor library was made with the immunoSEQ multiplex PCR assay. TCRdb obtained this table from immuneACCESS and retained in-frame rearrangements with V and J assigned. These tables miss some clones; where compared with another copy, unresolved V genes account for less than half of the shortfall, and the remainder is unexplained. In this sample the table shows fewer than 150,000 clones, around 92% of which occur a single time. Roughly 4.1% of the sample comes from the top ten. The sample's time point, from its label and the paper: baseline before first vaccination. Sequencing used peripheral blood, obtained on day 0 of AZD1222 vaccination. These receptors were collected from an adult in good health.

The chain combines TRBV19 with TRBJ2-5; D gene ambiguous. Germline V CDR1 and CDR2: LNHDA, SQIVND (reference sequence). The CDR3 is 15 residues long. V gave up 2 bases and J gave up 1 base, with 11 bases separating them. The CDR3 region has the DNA TGTGCCAGTAGTATACCCGGGCGGTTCCAAGAGACCCAGTACTTC. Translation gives CASSIPGRFQETQYF.

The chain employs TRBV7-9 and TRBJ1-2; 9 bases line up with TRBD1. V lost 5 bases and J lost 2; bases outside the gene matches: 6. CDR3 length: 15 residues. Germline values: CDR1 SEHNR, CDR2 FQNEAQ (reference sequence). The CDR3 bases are TGTGCCAGCAGCATACAGGGGGCCGGGAACTATGGCTACACCTTC. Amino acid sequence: CASSIQGAGNYGYTF.

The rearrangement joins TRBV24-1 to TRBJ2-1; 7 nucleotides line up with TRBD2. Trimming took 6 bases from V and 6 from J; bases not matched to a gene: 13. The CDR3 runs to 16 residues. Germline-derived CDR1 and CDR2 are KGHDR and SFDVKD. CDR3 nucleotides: TGTGCCACCAGTACCCTTGAGCGGGATTTGGCCAATGAGCAGTTCTTC. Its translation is CATSTLERDLANEQFF.

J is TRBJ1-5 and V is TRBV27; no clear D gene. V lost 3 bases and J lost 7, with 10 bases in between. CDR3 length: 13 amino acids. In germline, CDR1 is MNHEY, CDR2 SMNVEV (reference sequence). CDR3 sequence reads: CASSLTGEQPQHF. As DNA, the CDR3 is TGTGCCAGCAGTTTGACCGGGGAACAGCCCCAGCATTTT.

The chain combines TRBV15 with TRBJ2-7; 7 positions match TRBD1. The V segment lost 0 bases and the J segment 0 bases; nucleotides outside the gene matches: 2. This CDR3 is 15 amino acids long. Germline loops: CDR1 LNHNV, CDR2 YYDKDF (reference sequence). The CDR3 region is CATSRERGLSYEQYF. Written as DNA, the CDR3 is TGTGCCACCAGCAGAGAGAGGGGGCTCTCCTACGAGCAGTACTTC.

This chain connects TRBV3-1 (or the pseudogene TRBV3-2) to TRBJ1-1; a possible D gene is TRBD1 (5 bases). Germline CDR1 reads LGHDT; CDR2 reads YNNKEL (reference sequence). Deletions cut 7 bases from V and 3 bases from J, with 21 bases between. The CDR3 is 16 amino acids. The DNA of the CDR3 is TGTGCCAGCACCCCCCGACAGACAAAGTTATACACTGAAGCTTTCTTT. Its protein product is CASTPRQTKLYTEAFF.

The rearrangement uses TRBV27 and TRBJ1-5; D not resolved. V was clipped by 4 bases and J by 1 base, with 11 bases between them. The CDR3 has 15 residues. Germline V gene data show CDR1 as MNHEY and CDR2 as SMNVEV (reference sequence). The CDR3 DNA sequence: TGTGCCAGCAGTTCCCGCCCTGACAGCAATCAGCCCCAGCATTTT. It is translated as CASSSRPDSNQPQHF.

The CDR3 spells CASSHPPSVGEAFF. The DNA for the CDR3 is TGTGCCAGCAGCCACCCCCCATCCGTAGGGGAAGCTTTCTTT. The V and J genes are TRBV7-9 and TRBJ1-1, with D hard to call. The germline V gene encodes CDR1 SEHNR and CDR2 FQNEAQ (reference sequence). V was cut by 5 bases and J by 8 bases, with 18 bases left in between. This CDR3 has 14 residues.

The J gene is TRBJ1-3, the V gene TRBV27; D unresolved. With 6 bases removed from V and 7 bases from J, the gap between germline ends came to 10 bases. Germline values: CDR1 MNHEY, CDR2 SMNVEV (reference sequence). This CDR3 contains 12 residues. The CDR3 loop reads CASSDLRNTIYF. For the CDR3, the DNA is TGTGCCAGCAGCGACCTCCGGAACACCATATATTTT.

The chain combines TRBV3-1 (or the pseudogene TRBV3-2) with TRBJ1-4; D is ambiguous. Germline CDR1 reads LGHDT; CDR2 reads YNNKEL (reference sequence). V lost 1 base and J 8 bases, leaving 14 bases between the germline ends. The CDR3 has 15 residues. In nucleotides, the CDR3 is TGTGCCAGCAGCCAAGGCCGGAAGTTTCGGGAAAAACTGTTTTTT. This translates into CASSQGRKFREKLFF.

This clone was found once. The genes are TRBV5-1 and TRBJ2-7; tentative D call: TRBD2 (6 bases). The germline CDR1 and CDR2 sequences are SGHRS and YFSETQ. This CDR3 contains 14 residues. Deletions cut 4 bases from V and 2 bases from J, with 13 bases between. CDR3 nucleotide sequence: TGCGCCAGCAGCCTCCGACTAGGACCCTACGAGCAGTACTTC. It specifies CASSLRLGPYEQYF.

The CDR3 is CASSQSGQDMEGNQPQHF. The CDR3 DNA sequence: TGCGCCAGCAGTCAATCAGGGCAGGACATGGAAGGCAATCAGCCCCAGCATTTT. This chain uses TRBV23-1 with TRBJ1-5; D possibly corresponds to TRBD1 (5 bases). TRBV23-1 is labeled an ORF, and its function is uncertain. The CDR3 runs 18 residues. With 0 bases removed from V and 2 bases from J, the gap between germline ends came to 17 bases.

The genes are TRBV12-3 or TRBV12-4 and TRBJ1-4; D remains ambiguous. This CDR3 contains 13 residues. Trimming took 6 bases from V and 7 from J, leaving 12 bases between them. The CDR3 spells CASSSGWSEKLFF. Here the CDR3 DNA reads TGTGCCAGCAGCTCCGGGTGGAGTGAAAAACTGTTTTTT.

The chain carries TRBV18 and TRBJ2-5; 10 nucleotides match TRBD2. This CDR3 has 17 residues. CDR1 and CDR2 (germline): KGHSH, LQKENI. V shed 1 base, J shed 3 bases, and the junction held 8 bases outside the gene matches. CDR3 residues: CASSPRASGRGEETQYF. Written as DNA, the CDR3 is TGTGCCAGCTCACCACGGGCTAGCGGGAGAGGGGAAGAGACCCAGTACTTC.

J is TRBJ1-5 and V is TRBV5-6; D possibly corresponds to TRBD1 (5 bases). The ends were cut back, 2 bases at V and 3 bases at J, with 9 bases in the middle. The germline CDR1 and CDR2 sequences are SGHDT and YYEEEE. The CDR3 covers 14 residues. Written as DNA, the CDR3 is TGTGCCAGCAGCTTTTCGGGGGACAATCAGCCCCAGCATTTT. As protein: CASSFSGDNQPQHF.

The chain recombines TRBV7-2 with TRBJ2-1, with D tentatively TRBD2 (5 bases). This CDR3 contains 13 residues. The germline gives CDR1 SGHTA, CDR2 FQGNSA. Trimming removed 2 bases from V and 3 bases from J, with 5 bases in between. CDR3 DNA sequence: TGTGCCAGCAGCTTAACTAGCTACAATGAGCAGTTCTTC. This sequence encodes CASSLTSYNEQFF.

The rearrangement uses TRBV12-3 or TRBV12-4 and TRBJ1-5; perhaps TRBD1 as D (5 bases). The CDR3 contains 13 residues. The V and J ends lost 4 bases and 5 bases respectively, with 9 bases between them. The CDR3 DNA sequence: TGTGCCAGCAGTTCTAGGGGCGATCAGCCCCAGCATTTT. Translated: CASSSRGDQPQHF.

The CDR3 spells CASSLGDGSGYEQYF. In DNA, the CDR3 is TGTGCCAGCAGCTTGGGAGACGGGAGTGGATACGAGCAGTACTTC. V usage is TRBV5-6 and J usage is TRBJ2-7; D might be TRBD2 (6 bases). The germline V gene has CDR1 SGHDT and CDR2 YYEEEE. V was pared by 0 bases and J by 4 bases, with 14 bases between. The CDR3 runs 15 residues. The variable domain in full, with the rest retrieved from reference TRBV5-6 and TRBJ2-7, is DAGVTQSPTHLIKTRGQQVTLRCSPKSGHDTVSWYQQALGQGPQFIFQYYEEEERQRGNFPDRFSGHQFPNYSSELNVNALLLGDSALYLCASSLGDGSGYEQYFGPGTRLTVT.

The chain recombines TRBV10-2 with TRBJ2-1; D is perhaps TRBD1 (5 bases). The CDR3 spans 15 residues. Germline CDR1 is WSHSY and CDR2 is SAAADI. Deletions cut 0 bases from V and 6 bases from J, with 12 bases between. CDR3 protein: CASSESVQGSNEQFF. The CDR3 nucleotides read TGCGCCAGCAGTGAGTCAGTTCAGGGTTCCAATGAGCAGTTCTTC.

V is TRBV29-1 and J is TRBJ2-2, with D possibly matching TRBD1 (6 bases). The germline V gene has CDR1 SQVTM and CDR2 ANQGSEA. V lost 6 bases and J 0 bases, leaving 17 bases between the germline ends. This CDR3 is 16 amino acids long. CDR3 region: CSVITGKGPNTGELFF. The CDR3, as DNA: TGCAGCGTCATCACAGGGAAAGGGCCGAACACCGGGGAGCTGTTTTTT.

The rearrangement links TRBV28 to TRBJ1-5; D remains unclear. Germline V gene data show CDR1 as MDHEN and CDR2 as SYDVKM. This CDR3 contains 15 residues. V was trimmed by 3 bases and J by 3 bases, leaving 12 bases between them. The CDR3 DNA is TGTGCCAGCAGTTTTTGGGCGGAGATCAATCAGCCCCAGCATTTT. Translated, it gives CASSFWAEINQPQHF.

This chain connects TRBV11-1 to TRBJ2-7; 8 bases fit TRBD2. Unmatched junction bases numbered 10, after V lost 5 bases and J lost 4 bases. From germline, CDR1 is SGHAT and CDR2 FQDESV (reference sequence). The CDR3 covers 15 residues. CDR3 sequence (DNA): TGTGCCAGCAGCCGTGAGCGGGGGCCTGGGTACGAGCAGTACTTC. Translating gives CASSRERGPGYEQYF.

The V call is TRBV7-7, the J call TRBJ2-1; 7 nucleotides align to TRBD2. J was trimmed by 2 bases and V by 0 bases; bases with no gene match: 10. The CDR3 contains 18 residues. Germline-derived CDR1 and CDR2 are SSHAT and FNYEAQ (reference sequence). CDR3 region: CASSLAEGRLAAYNEQFF. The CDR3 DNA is TGTGCCAGCAGCTTAGCGGAGGGTCGGCTAGCGGCCTACAATGAGCAGTTCTTC.

DNA of the CDR3: TGTGCCAGCAGCTCGCGACTCGCACCTGCAACTAATGAAAAACTGTTTTTT. Its protein is CASSSRLAPATNEKLFF. The V gene is TRBV11-2, the J gene TRBJ1-4; no firm D call. Trimming pared 4 bases from V and 0 bases from J, leaving 15 bases between. This CDR3 region has 17 residues. Per germline, CDR1 SGHAT and CDR2 FQNNGV.

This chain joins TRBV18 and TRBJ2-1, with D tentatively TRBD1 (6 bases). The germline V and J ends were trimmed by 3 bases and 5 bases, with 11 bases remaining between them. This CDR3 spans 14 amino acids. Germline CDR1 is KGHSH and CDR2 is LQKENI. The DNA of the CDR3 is TGTGCCAGCTCACCCGGGACACCCAACAATGAGCAGTTCTTC. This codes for CASSPGTPNNEQFF.

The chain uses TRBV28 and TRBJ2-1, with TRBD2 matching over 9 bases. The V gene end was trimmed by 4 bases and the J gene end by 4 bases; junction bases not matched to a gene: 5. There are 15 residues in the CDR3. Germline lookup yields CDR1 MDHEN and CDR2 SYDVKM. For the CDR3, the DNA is TGTGCCAGCAGTTGGCTAGCGGGGTCATACAATGAGCAGTTCTTC. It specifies CASSWLAGSYNEQFF.

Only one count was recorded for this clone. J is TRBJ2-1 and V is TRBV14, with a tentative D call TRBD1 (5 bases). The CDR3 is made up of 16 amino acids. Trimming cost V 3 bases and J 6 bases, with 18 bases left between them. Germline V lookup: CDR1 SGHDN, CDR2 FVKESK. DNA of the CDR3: TGTGCCAGCAGCCATTTCTCAACAGGAAAGGGCAATGAGCAGTTCTTC. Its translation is CASSHFSTGKGNEQFF.

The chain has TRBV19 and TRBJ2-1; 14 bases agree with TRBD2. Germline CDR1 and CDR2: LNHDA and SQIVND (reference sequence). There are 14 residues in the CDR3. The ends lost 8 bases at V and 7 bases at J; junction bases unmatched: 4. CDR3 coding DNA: TGTGCCAGTGTCGGGACTAGCGGGAGTAATGAGCAGTTCTTC. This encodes CASVGTSGSNEQFF.

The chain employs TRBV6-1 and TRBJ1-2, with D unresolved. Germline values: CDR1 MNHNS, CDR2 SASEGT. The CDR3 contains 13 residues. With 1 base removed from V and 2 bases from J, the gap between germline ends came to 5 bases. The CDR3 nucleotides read TGTGCCAGCAGTGAAGGCTCCAACTATGGCTACACCTTC. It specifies CASSEGSNYGYTF.

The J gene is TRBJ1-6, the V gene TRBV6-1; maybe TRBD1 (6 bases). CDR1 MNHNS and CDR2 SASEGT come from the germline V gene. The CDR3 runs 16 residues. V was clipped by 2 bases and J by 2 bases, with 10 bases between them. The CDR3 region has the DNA TGTGCCAGCAGTGAATCCGGGGGCGCCTATAATTCACCCCTCCACTTT. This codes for CASSESGGAYNSPLHF.

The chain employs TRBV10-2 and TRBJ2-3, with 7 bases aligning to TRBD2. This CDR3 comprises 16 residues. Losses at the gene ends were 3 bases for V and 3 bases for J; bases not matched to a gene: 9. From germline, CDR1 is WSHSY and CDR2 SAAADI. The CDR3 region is CASSDGRGEGTDTQYF. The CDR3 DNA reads TGCGCCAGCAGTGATGGTCGGGGGGAGGGAACAGATACGCAGTATTTT.